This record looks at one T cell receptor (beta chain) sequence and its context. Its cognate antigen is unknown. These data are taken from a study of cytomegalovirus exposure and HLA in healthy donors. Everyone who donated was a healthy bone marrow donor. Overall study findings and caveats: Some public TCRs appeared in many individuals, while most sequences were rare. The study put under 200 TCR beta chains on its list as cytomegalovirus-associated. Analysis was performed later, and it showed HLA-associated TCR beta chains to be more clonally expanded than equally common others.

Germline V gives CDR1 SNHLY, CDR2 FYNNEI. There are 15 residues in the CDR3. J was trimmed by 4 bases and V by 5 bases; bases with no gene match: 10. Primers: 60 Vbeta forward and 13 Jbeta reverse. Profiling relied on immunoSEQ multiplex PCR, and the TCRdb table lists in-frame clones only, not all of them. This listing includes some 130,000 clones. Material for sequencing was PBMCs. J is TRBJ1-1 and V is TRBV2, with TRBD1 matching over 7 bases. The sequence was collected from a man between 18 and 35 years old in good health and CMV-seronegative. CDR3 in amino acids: CASSLQGRGGTEAFF. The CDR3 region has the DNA TGTGCCAGCAGTTTACAGGGGCGCGGAGGCACTGAAGCTTTCTTT.